Here is one T cell receptor beta chain with its context. The antigen is unknown. The data stem from a study of regulatory T cells in long-lasting Graves disease. Study results and caveats: Relative to new patients (under 1,000), persistent patients exhibited greater sharing of public clonotypes (around 2,800). Patients with persistent Graves' had lower TCR diversity than newly diagnosed patients. Thyroid tissue was not sampled; only peripheral blood was.

Described time point: persistent/refractory GD, antithyroid drugs over 5 years with positive TRAb. After RNA was extracted from PBMCs, the TCR library was made from it. Germline lookup yields CDR1 LGHDT and CDR2 YNNKEL (reference sequence). This CDR3 spans 15 amino acids. V dropped 0 bases and J dropped 3 bases, with 9 bases sitting between them. CDR3 regions were amplified by Arm-PCR using iRepertoire HTBI primers to build TCR beta libraries. TCRdb re-called the multiplex PCR reads with MiXCR, one entry per CDR3 protein. The profile shows 400,000 to 500,000 distinct CDR3 sequences, more than 20% of them singletons.

V is TRBV3-1 and J is TRBJ2-1; possible D gene TRBD1, 7 bases. This material consisted of peripheral blood mononuclear cells (PBMCs), taken when the disease was refractory, from a patient treated with antithyroid drugs. The sequence was obtained from a female donor with Graves disease. In DNA, the CDR3 is TGTGCCAGCAGCCAAGACAGGGGGGTCTACAATGAGCAGTTCTTC. It codes for CASSQDRGVYNEQFF.